Below, 29 T cell receptor beta chains from the same sample are listed, as sequenced in a study of CD8 T cells in ankylosing spondylitis. Overall study results and limits: Seemingly characteristic of ankylosing spondylitis blood was a TCR beta motif consisting of eight highly homologous variants.

TCRdb re-called the 5' RACE reads with MiXCR, one entry per CDR3 protein. The sample holds hundreds of thousands of distinct CDR3 sequences, 12% seen once. Their recognized antigens are unknown. Sequencing input: blood, either unsorted or a sorted T cell fraction (not recorded which). These receptors originate from a male donor with ankylosing spondylitis.

The genes are TRBV4-3 and TRBJ1-1; D uncertain. Germline loops: CDR1 LGHNA, CDR2 YSLEER. This CDR3 spans 13 amino acids. Trimming shortened V by 6 bases and J by 0 bases, and 8 bases separated the two germline ends. The CDR3 sequence is CASRLQLNTEAFF. CDR3 DNA: TGCGCCAGCAGGTTACAGTTGAACACTGAAGCTTTCTTT.

In its sample, this clonotype was seen a few times. CDR3 in DNA: TGCGCCAGCAGCCACTACGGACCTCGGGGTGAAGCTTTCTTT. This encodes CASSHYGPRGEAFF. The chain is built from TRBV4-1 and TRBJ1-1; no reliable D call. CDR3 length equals 14 residues. Trimming pared 3 bases from V and 7 bases from J, leaving 15 bases between. From germline, CDR1 is MGHRA and CDR2 YSYEKL.

This clonotype appeared many times. The chain combines TRBV9 with TRBJ2-1; D gene uncertain. The CDR3 contains 14 residues. CDR1 is SGDLS, CDR2 YYNGEE, per germline. V was cut by 0 bases and J by 7 bases, with 11 bases left in between. Here the CDR3 DNA reads TGTGCCAGCAGCGTAGGGTATCGCGATAATGAGCAGTTCTTC. As protein: CASSVGYRDNEQFF.

In its sample, this clonotype was seen a few times. This chain joins TRBV12-3 or TRBV12-4 and TRBJ2-7; D assignment may be TRBD1 or TRBD2 (5 bases each). V lost 3 bases to trimming and J lost 7 bases, with 16 bases between them. CDR3 length equals 14 residues. CDR3 nucleotides: TGTGCCAGCAGTTTCGCCCAGGGCCCGGGAGAGCAGTACTTC. Encoded protein: CASSFAQGPGEQYF.

The chain combines TRBV6-2 or TRBV6-3 with TRBJ2-7; the D gene is possibly TRBD1 (6 bases). CDR3 length equals 10 residues. V lost 5 bases and J lost 10, with 9 bases in between. From germline, CDR1 is MNHEY and CDR2 SVGEGT. CDR3 DNA sequence: TGTGCCAGCAGTGAAGGGACACAGTACTTC. This gives the protein CASSEGTQYF.

This clonotype was picked up a small number of times. The rearrangement links TRBV12-3 or TRBV12-4 to TRBJ2-6; 8 nucleotides align to TRBD1. The CDR3 runs to 16 residues. V shed 4 bases, J shed 1 base, and the junction held 3 bases outside the gene matches. CDR3 nucleotide sequence: TGTGCCAGCAGTTCCGGGACAGGTTCTGGGGCCAACGTCCTGACTTTC. As protein: CASSSGTGSGANVLTF.

This chain links TRBV6-1 with TRBJ1-3; possibly TRBD1 for D (5 bases). Trimming cost V 5 bases and J 4 bases, with 12 bases left between them. In germline, CDR1 is MNHNS, CDR2 SASEGT. This CDR3 has 14 residues. CDR3 DNA: TGTGCCAGCAGTAAGCCCGGGGGAGGAAACACCATATATTTT. Translating gives CASSKPGGGNTIYF.

The table lists this clonotype with a few counts. The V and J genes are TRBV20-1 and TRBJ2-1; a possible D gene is TRBD1 (8 bases). Germline-derived CDR1 and CDR2 are DFQATT and SNEGSKA (reference sequence). V lost 5 bases and J 8 bases, leaving 16 bases between the germline ends. There are 13 residues in the CDR3. The CDR3, as DNA: TGCAGTGCTCAGAGGACAGGGAGGGATGAGCAGTTCTTC. It specifies CSAQRTGRDEQFF.

This clonotype has only a few counts. The chain links TRBV20-1 to TRBJ1-2, with D tentatively TRBD1 (6 bases). Germline V gene sequence: CDR1 DFQATT, CDR2 SNEGSKA (reference sequence). V lost 3 bases and J lost 2, with 16 bases in between. CDR3 length: 15 amino acids. CDR3 loop: CSASILKGGNYGYTF. The DNA for the CDR3 is TGCAGTGCTAGTATATTAAAGGGGGGGAACTATGGCTACACCTTC.

The chain combines TRBV7-8 with TRBJ1-1; the D gene is possibly TRBD1 (6 bases). V was shortened by 3 bases and J by 4 bases, with 15 bases between the two germline ends. The germline CDR1 and CDR2 sequences are SGHVS and FQNEAQ. The CDR3 is made up of 15 amino acids. The chain's CDR3 is CASSLRGGLGTEAFF. The CDR3 nucleotides read TGTGCCAGCAGCTTGAGGGGGGGTCTGGGCACTGAAGCTTTCTTT.

This clonotype has a handful of counts. V usage is TRBV20-1 and J usage is TRBJ1-2; D ambiguous. The germline V gene encodes CDR1 DFQATT and CDR2 SNEGSKA (reference sequence). The V end was cut by 5 bases, the J end by 1 base, with 17 bases between. CDR3 size: 15 residues. The CDR3 DNA reads as TGCAGTGCTCGTATAGGCGATCGATATAACTATGGCTACACCTTC. It translates to CSARIGDRYNYGYTF.

CDR3 nucleotides: TGTGCCACCGCGAAGGGAGATACGCAGTATTTT. Its protein product is CATAKGDTQYF. The V gene is TRBV7-9, the J gene TRBJ2-3; D not certain. V was cut by 10 bases and J by 5 bases, with 10 bases left in between. The CDR3 spans 11 residues. Germline lookup yields CDR1 SEHNR and CDR2 FQNEAQ (reference sequence).

The table lists this clonotype with many counts. The chain uses TRBV9 and TRBJ2-3; 7 positions agree with TRBD2. Germline CDR1 SGDLS, CDR2 YYNGEE. V trimming: 4 bases; J trimming: 1 base; junction bases outside the gene matches: 6. The CDR3 loop spans 15 amino acids. The CDR3 loop is CASSPSGVGTDTQYF. In DNA, the CDR3 is TGTGCCAGCAGCCCCAGCGGGGTCGGCACAGATACGCAGTATTTT.

The CDR3 loop is CASSLALTYGGDTQYF. The CDR3 bases are TGCGCCAGCAGCTTGGCCTTGACCTACGGGGGGGATACGCAGTATTTT. This chain connects TRBV5-1 to TRBJ2-3; 7 nucleotides match TRBD2. The CDR3 consists of 16 residues. V lost 0 bases and J lost 6; bases outside the gene matches: 10. Germline loops: CDR1 SGHRS, CDR2 YFSETQ.

The V call is TRBV5-1, the J call TRBJ2-1, with TRBD2 matching over 7 bases. This CDR3 has 16 amino acids. Germline V lookup: CDR1 SGHRS, CDR2 YFSETQ. The V gene end was trimmed by 1 base and the J gene end by 0 bases; junction bases not matched to a gene: 4. The CDR3 DNA sequence: TGCGCCAGCAGCTTGCATAGCGGGCACTCCTACAATGAGCAGTTCTTC. Its translation: CASSLHSGHSYNEQFF.

The chain recombines TRBV5-6 with TRBJ2-1; 8 bases are a match to TRBD2. The CDR3 covers 15 residues. The J segment lost 3 bases and the V segment lost 4 bases, leaving 6 bases of the junction unmatched. In germline, CDR1 is SGHDT, CDR2 YYEEEE. The CDR3 protein is CASSLMRGDYNEQFF. The DNA for the CDR3 is TGTGCCAGCAGCCTCATGCGGGGGGACTACAATGAGCAGTTCTTC.

Here the CDR3 reads CASSLYGSGNTIYF. As DNA, the CDR3 is TGCGCCAGCAGCTTGTACGGTTCTGGAAACACCATATATTTT. This sequence joins TRBV5-1 and TRBJ1-3; no reliable D call. Germline V gene sequence: CDR1 SGHRS, CDR2 YFSETQ. The V end lost 1 base, the J end lost 1 base, and 6 bases lay between the germline ends. The CDR3 is 14 residues long.

This clonotype was found a few times. The chain couples TRBV18 to TRBJ2-7, with 10 bases that match TRBD2. The CDR3 runs to 14 residues. Germline-derived CDR1 and CDR2 are KGHSH and LQKENI. J gave up 3 bases and V 5 bases, and 4 bases lay outside the gene matches. This CDR3 is CASSTLAGNYEQYF. The CDR3 nucleotides are TGTGCCAGCTCAACACTAGCGGGGAACTACGAGCAGTACTTC.

This clonotype was seen a handful of times. This chain joins TRBV9 and TRBJ2-5; TRBD1 or TRBD2 may be the D gene (5 bases each). The CDR3 is 16 amino acids. The V end was cut by 4 bases, the J end by 4 bases, with 20 bases between. CDR1 and CDR2 from the germline V gene are SGDLS and YYNGEE. The CDR3 sequence is CASSYKPGPAGETQYF. In DNA, the CDR3 is TGTGCCAGCAGCTATAAACCGGGGCCTGCGGGAGAGACCCAGTACTTC.

The rearrangement uses TRBV6-1 and TRBJ2-3; the match to TRBD1 covers 7 bases. V dropped 8 bases and J dropped 2; count of bases not matched to a gene: 10. This CDR3 has 15 amino acids. Germline V gene lookup returns CDR1 MNHNS and CDR2 SASEGT. The CDR3 loop is CASRGGWAYTDTQYF. The DNA for the CDR3 is TGTGCCAGCCGAGGGGGCTGGGCCTACACAGATACGCAGTATTTT.

This clonotype was seen more than once but under ten times. The V gene is TRBV6-1, the J gene TRBJ1-1; no firm D call. Germline CDR1 is MNHNS and CDR2 is SASEGT. V was pared by 7 bases and J by 3 bases, with 15 bases between. The CDR3 contains 14 residues. CDR3 in DNA: TGTGCCAGCACTCGCCACGGGAGTGACACTGAAGCTTTCTTT. Its translation is CASTRHGSDTEAFF.

The genes are TRBV20-1 and TRBJ2-1; 10 nucleotides match TRBD2. After removal of 3 bases from V and 4 bases from J, the junction contained 3 bases not matched to a gene. The CDR3 sequence is 14 residues long. Germline lookup yields CDR1 DFQATT and CDR2 SNEGSKA (reference sequence). CDR3 bases: TGCAGTGCTAGTGTAGCGGGGGGATACAATGAGCAGTTCTTC. Protein product: CSASVAGGYNEQFF.

The CDR3 bases are TGTGCCAGCAGCGTAGCTCCGAACGGGGAGCTGTTTTTT. This sequence encodes CASSVAPNGELFF. This chain uses TRBV9 with TRBJ2-2, with D unresolved. Germline CDR1 reads SGDLS; CDR2 reads YYNGEE. The ends were cut back, 0 bases at V and 7 bases at J, with 7 bases in the middle. The CDR3 runs 13 residues.

Ten or more counts support this clonotype. The DNA for the CDR3 is TGTGCCAGCAGCTTAGTCCCCTCTCTCTACGAGCAGTACTTC. Its protein product is CASSLVPSLYEQYF. The chain has TRBV7-9 and TRBJ2-7; D ambiguous. The CDR3 length is 14 residues. The V gene's germline CDR1 is SEHNR and CDR2 FQNEAQ (reference sequence). Trimming cost V 1 base and J 3 bases, with 10 bases left between them.

This CDR3 is CAVPRGSSSYEQYF. DNA of the CDR3: TGTGCCGTTCCACGAGGGTCGAGCTCCTACGAGCAGTACTTC. V gene TRBV28 combines with J gene TRBJ2-7; maybe TRBD2 (5 bases). This CDR3 spans 14 amino acids. Between the trimmed V and J ends, which lost 11 bases and 0 bases, there was a span of 17 bases. In germline, CDR1 is MDHEN, CDR2 SYDVKM.

This clonotype has more than one count but fewer than ten. This rearrangement joins TRBV20-1 to TRBJ2-5; D is ambiguous. CDR1 and CDR2 (germline): DFQATT, SNEGSKA (reference sequence). This CDR3 contains 12 residues. V was clipped by 3 bases and J by 5 bases, with 10 bases between them. This chain's CDR3 is CSARATQETQYF. The CDR3 nucleotides are TGCAGTGCTAGGGCCACTCAGGAGACCCAGTACTTC.

This clonotype was seen a few times. The chain combines TRBV7-2 with TRBJ1-1; no clear D gene. Germline V CDR1 and CDR2: SGHTA, FQGNSA. The CDR3 runs 14 residues. V lost 3 bases to trimming and J lost 4 bases, with 12 bases between them. The CDR3 reads CASSFIRGGTEAFF. The CDR3 DNA reads TGTGCCAGCAGCTTCATCCGGGGTGGCACTGAAGCTTTCTTT.

The chain couples TRBV12-3 or TRBV12-4 to TRBJ1-1, with D tentatively TRBD1 (5 bases). CDR3 length: 14 residues. Trimming removed 7 bases from V and 1 base from J, with 13 bases in between. In DNA, the CDR3 is TGTGCCAGCACCCCGCGGGGCCCGAACACTGAAGCTTTCTTT. This encodes CASTPRGPNTEAFF.

V usage is TRBV6-5 and J usage is TRBJ2-1; TRBD2 aligns across 11 bases. The CDR3 is 17 amino acids. Trimming at V came to 0 bases and at J to 6 bases, leaving 7 bases not matched to a gene. Germline-derived CDR1 and CDR2 are MNHEY and SVGAGI. The CDR3 region is CASSYSGLADLTNEQFF. CDR3 sequence (DNA): TGTGCCAGCAGTTACTCGGGACTAGCGGATTTAACCAATGAGCAGTTCTTC.